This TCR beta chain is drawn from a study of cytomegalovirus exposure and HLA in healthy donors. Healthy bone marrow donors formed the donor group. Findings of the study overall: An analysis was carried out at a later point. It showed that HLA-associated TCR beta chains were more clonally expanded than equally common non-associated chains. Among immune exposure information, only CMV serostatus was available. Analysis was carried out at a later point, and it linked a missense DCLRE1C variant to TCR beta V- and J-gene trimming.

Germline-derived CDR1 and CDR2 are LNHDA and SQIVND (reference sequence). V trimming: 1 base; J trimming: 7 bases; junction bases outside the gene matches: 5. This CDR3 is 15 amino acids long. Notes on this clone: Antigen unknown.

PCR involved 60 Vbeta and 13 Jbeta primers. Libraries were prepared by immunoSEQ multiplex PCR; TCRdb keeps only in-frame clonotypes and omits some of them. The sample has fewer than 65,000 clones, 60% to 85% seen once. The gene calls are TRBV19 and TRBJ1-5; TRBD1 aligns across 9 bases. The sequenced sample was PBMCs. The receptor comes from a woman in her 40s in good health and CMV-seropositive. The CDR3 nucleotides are TGTGCCAGTAGTATAGTCGGGACAGGGTTGCAGCCCCAGCATTTT. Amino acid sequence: CASSIVGTGLQPQHF.